This is a list of T cell receptor beta chains from one sample in a study of blood T cell repertoires in COVID-19. TCRdb keeps only in-frame clones here, not all; method: immunoSEQ multiplex PCR. The repertoire holds roughly 150,000 clones, about four fifths seen once, with approximately 10% in the top ten. Sequences were obtained from peripheral blood. The receptors stem from a man between 60 and 70 years old with active or convalescent COVID-19. The CDR3 runs from the conserved cysteine through the conserved F or W. A D gene is named only where the DNA matches it firmly. Only part of the rows carry a size: once, few, many, or a class if the clone is expanded.

CDR3 protein,CDR3 DNA,V gene,D gene,J gene,clone size
CAISGGDEQFF,TGTGCCATCAGTGGGGGGGACGAGCAGTTCTTC,TRBV10-3,.,TRBJ2-1,.
CASGDGYSGNTIYF,TGCGCCAGCGGCGACGGGTACTCTGGAAACACCATATATTTT,TRBV5-1,.,TRBJ1-3,few
CASSQTIAGEQYF,TGCGCCAGCAGCCAAACGATAGCGGGAGAGCAGTACTTC,TRBV4-1,TRBD2,TRBJ2-7,few
CATSDPWDRGWSTDTQYF,TGTGCCACCAGTGATCCATGGGACAGGGGATGGAGCACAGATACGCAGTATTTT,TRBV24-1,TRBD1,TRBJ2-3,.
CASSPRGPVGEKLFF,TGCGCCAGCAGCCCGCGAGGGCCGGTTGGAGAAAAACTGTTTTTT,TRBV5-1,.,TRBJ1-4,.
CASSESISGRADTQYF,TGCGCCAGCAGTGAGTCCATTAGCGGGAGAGCGGATACGCAGTATTTT,TRBV10-1,TRBD2,TRBJ2-3,.
CASSLGTIVGYEQYF,TGTGCCAGCAGCCTCGGGACTATCGTTGGGTACGAGCAGTACTTC,TRBV7-9,TRBD2,TRBJ2-7,.
CASSPGQGASYEQYF,TGTGCCAGCAGCCCCGGGCAGGGGGCTTCCTACGAGCAGTACTTC,TRBV2,TRBD1,TRBJ2-7,.
CSALGTGGHEQYF,TGCAGCGCCCTCGGGACAGGGGGCCACGAGCAGTACTTC,TRBV29-1,TRBD1,TRBJ2-7,once
CASRLSGVSTDTQYF,TGTGCCAGCAGACTTAGCGGGGTTAGCACAGATACGCAGTATTTT,TRBV5-5,TRBD2,TRBJ2-3,.
CASRPSSGDGYTF,TGTGCCAGCAGGCCCTCCTCGGGGGATGGCTACACCTTC,TRBV27,.,TRBJ1-2,.
CAIKRTGSGNTIYF,TGTGCCATAAAGAGGACAGGCTCTGGAAACACCATATATTTT,TRBV6-5,TRBD1,TRBJ1-3,once
CASSLQGAANTGELFF,TGCGCCAGCAGTTTACAGGGGGCCGCTAACACCGGGGAGCTGTTTTTT,TRBV5-1,TRBD1,TRBJ2-2,.
CASSSTGTGSGNTIYF,TGTGCCAGCAGTTCCACCGGCACAGGGTCTGGAAACACCATATATTTT,TRBV28,.,TRBJ1-3,.
CASSLPVANEKLFF,TGTGCCAGTAGTCTACCGGTCGCTAATGAAAAACTGTTTTTT,TRBV19,.,TRBJ1-4,few
CASKPRDRASNQPQHF,TGTGCCAGCAAGCCCAGGGACAGGGCTAGCAATCAGCCCCAGCATTTT,TRBV21-1,.,TRBJ1-5,.
CASSADSYEQYF,TGTGCCAGCAGCGCGGACAGTTACGAGCAGTACTTC,TRBV5-4,.,TRBJ2-7,few
CASSGTGYEQYF,TGTGCCAGCAGCGGAACGGGCTACGAGCAGTACTTC,TRBV7-2,.,TRBJ2-7,once
CASSQDRVDGELFF,TGTGCCAGCAGCCAGGACAGGGTGGACGGGGAGCTGTTTTTT,TRBV5-4,TRBD1,TRBJ2-2,.
CASTPTNFRGTDTQYF,TGTGCCAGCACCCCAACTAACTTCCGAGGAACAGATACGCAGTATTTT,TRBV2,.,TRBJ2-3,.
CASSSQGNTEAFF,TGCGCCAGCAGCTCCCAGGGGAACACTGAAGCTTTCTTT,TRBV5-1,.,TRBJ1-1,few
CARTKGQINYGYTF,TGTGCCAGAACTAAGGGACAGATTAACTATGGCTACACCTTC,TRBV2,TRBD1,TRBJ1-2,.
CASSRTGNSYEQYF,TGCGCCAGCAGCAGAACAGGGAACTCCTACGAGCAGTACTTC,TRBV5-1,.,TRBJ2-7,few
CASSVAGFGRGYTF,TGTGCCAGCAGCGTAGCGGGTTTCGGGAGAGGCTACACCTTC,TRBV9,.,TRBJ1-2,few
CASSLLGLAVYEQYF,TGTGCCAGCAGCTTACTTGGACTAGCGGTCTACGAGCAGTACTTC,TRBV11-2,TRBD2,TRBJ2-7,.
CASSPTTSGAQETQYF,TGTGCCAGCAGTCCAACGACTAGCGGAGCTCAAGAGACCCAGTACTTC,TRBV27,TRBD2,TRBJ2-5,.
CASSLGGDSNQPQHF,TGTGCCAGCAGCCTAGGGGGGGATTCCAATCAGCCCCAGCATTTT,TRBV5-4,.,TRBJ1-5,once
CASSAQGHSSGNTIYF,TGTGCCAGCAGCGCACAGGGACACAGCTCTGGAAACACCATATATTTT,TRBV9,.,TRBJ1-3,.
CAGSEGSSGNTIYF,TGTGCCGGCTCGGAGGGGAGCTCTGGAAACACCATATATTTT,TRBV2,.,TRBJ1-3,.
CASSPGTGASIGF,TGTGCCAGTAGCCCCGGGACAGGGGCCTCAATAGGATTC,TRBV19,TRBD1,TRBJ2-4,.
CASSPVGQGPQYF,TGTGCCAGCAGCCCAGTAGGACAGGGCCCACAGTACTTC,TRBV5-6,TRBD1,TRBJ2-7,.
CASSVDGGRNYGYTF,TGCGCCAGCAGCGTAGATGGTGGGAGAAACTATGGCTACACCTTC,TRBV9,.,TRBJ1-2,.
CASNLAGGPTKNIQYF,TGTGCCAGTAATTTAGCGGGAGGGCCGACCAAAAACATTCAGTACTTC,TRBV19,TRBD2,TRBJ2-4,.
CASIKTGYTGELFF,TGTGCCAGCATAAAGACAGGGTACACCGGGGAGCTGTTTTTT,TRBV6-6,TRBD1,TRBJ2-2,once
CASSESGSITEAFF,TGCGCCAGCAGTGAGTCGGGCAGTATCACTGAAGCTTTCTTT,TRBV10-1,.,TRBJ1-1,many
CASSLASTDTQYF,TGCGCCAGTAGCCTAGCTAGCACAGATACGCAGTATTTT,TRBV5-1,.,TRBJ2-3,.
CASSLSSGGEQYF,TGCGCCAGCAGCTTGTCTTCCGGGGGCGAGCAGTACTTC,TRBV5-1,.,TRBJ2-7,.
CASSPDLGVYEQYF,TGTGCCAGCAGCCCTGACTTAGGGGTCTACGAGCAGTACTTC,TRBV28,.,TRBJ2-7,.
CASSLDPRGNPLTEAFF,TGTGCCAGCAGCTTAGATCCGAGGGGGAACCCACTCACTGAAGCTTTCTTT,TRBV11-2,.,TRBJ1-1,.
CASSSGGTSMGEQYF,TGCGCCAGCAGCTCTGGAGGTACCTCCATGGGCGAGCAGTACTTC,TRBV5-1,.,TRBJ2-7,.
CASSQGPYEQYF,TGTGCCAGCAGCCAAGGGCCCTACGAGCAGTACTTC,TRBV3-1/TRBV3-2,.,TRBJ2-7,.
CASSPDRGRGYTF,TGTGCCAGCAGCCCAGACAGGGGGCGAGGCTACACCTTC,TRBV5-5,TRBD1,TRBJ1-2,.
CASSEASGNNQPQHF,TGTGCCAGCAGTGAAGCATCGGGGAACAATCAGCCCCAGCATTTT,TRBV6-1,.,TRBJ1-5,.
CASSQRNTEAFF,TGTGCCAGCTCACAGAGGAACACTGAAGCTTTCTTT,TRBV11-3,.,TRBJ1-1,few
CASSKGTPGNTIYF,TGTGCCAGTAGTAAAGGGACACCCGGAAACACCATATATTTT,TRBV19,.,TRBJ1-3,.
CASSRQSPNTEAFF,TGTGCCAGCTCAAGACAGAGCCCAAACACTGAAGCTTTCTTT,TRBV18,.,TRBJ1-1,.
CASSLWGGNSQETQYF,TGTGCCAGCAGTTTATGGGGCGGGAACTCCCAAGAGACCCAGTACTTC,TRBV28,.,TRBJ2-5,once
CASRRTPGIGTEAFF,TGTGCCAGCAGGCGGACCCCAGGGATAGGCACTGAAGCTTTCTTT,TRBV27,.,TRBJ1-1,.
CASSLTVPNTEAFF,TGTGCCAGCAGCTTGACGGTTCCGAACACTGAAGCTTTCTTT,TRBV5-6,.,TRBJ1-1,.
CASSFVVGTDTQYF,TGTGCCAGCAGTTTCGTAGTAGGCACAGATACGCAGTATTTT,TRBV27,.,TRBJ2-3,.
CASSVDSYGAGELFF,TGTGCCAGCAGCGTGGACAGTTACGGGGCCGGGGAGCTGTTTTTT,TRBV9,.,TRBJ2-2,.
CASSLRVDNYGYTF,TGTGCCAGCAGCCTCAGGGTAGATAACTATGGCTACACCTTC,TRBV3-1/TRBV3-2,.,TRBJ1-2,.
CASSMGQGVGNTIYF,TGCGCCAGCAGCATGGGACAGGGGGTTGGAAACACCATATATTTT,TRBV5-1,TRBD1,TRBJ1-3,.